This is a list of T cell receptor beta chains from one sample in a study of identical twins. TCRdb itself ran the 5' RACE reads through MiXCR, one entry per CDR3 protein. Here the sample spans roughly 700,000 distinct CDR3 sequences, approximately 9% being singletons. These data also featured in a second study, about yellow fever vaccine responses in identical twins.

Sample: PBMCs. Every receptor here comes from a woman aged 18-29 years in good health. CDR3s include the opening cysteine and the closing phenylalanine or tryptophan. Each record gives: J gene, clone size, D gene, V gene, CDR3 protein, CDR3 DNA. A D gene is named only where the DNA matches it firmly. Clone size is shown for a subset of rows, as once, few, many or a class of expanded clone.

TRBJ2-1 NA NA TRBV10-3 CAISFVGKSWYGYNEQFF TGTGCCATCAGTTTCGTCGGGAAGTCCTGGTACGGCTACAATGAGCAGTTCTTC
TRBJ2-1 few NA TRBV20-1 CSAHGLQGSHEQFF TGCAGTGCCCACGGTTTGCAGGGCTCTCATGAGCAGTTCTTC
TRBJ1-3 NA NA TRBV18 CASSPIGGAYSGNTIYF TGTGCCAGCTCACCCATCGGGGGGGCCTACTCTGGAAACACCATATATTTT
TRBJ2-3 few NA TRBV14 CASSRTAANTQYF TGTGCCAGCAGCCGGACGGCCGCAAATACGCAGTATTTT
TRBJ2-5 many TRBD2 TRBV29-1 CSAGSLTSGWETQYF TGCAGCGCTGGGTCACTGACTAGCGGGTGGGAGACCCAGTACTTC
TRBJ2-3 few NA TRBV13 CASSLEALSLSTDTQYF TGTGCCAGCAGCTTAGAGGCGTTGAGTCTGAGCACAGATACGCAGTATTTT
TRBJ2-5 NA TRBD1 TRBV5-1 CASSYTGGAGETQYF TGCGCCAGCAGCTACACAGGGGGCGCAGGAGAGACCCAGTACTTC
TRBJ2-7 NA TRBD1 TRBV28 CASSTQGQGNEQYF TGTGCCAGCAGCACCCAGGGACAGGGGAACGAGCAGTACTTC
TRBJ2-2 few NA TRBV12-3/TRBV12-4 CASTWGAGELFF TGTGCCAGCACTTGGGGGGCCGGGGAGCTGTTTTTT
TRBJ2-4 many TRBD1 TRBV20-1 CSAYGTGGKNIQYF TGCAGTGCTTACGGGACAGGCGGCAAAAACATTCAGTACTTC
TRBJ2-7 NA TRBD2 TRBV29-1 CSVERASGRTYEQYF TGCAGCGTTGAACGGGCTAGCGGGAGAACCTACGAGCAGTACTTC
TRBJ2-7 NA TRBD1 TRBV5-1 CASSADRGRPHEQYF TGCGCCAGCAGCGCGGACAGGGGGCGCCCCCACGAGCAGTACTTC
TRBJ2-7 few NA TRBV19 CASSIVGDDLHEQYF TGTGCCAGTAGTATTGTAGGGGACGACCTCCACGAGCAGTACTTC
TRBJ2-7 few TRBD2 TRBV24-1 CATSGDGRAKYF TGTGCCACCAGTGGAGACGGGAGGGCCAAGTACTTC